Described below is a single TCR beta chain sequence and its context. Its antigen is undetermined. The data belong to a study of siplizumab effects on memory and regulatory T cells. Study-wide findings and caveats: With siplizumab, cumulative frequency of CD4+ memory-derived alloreactive sequences dropped significantly. A major contribution to the alloresponse seemed to be made by naive T cells, which seemed more diverse than memory cells. In roughly 80-96% of proliferating CD4+ or CD8+ clones, a naive or memory phenotype could not be assigned.

The germline V gene has CDR1 KGHSH and CDR2 LQKENI. CDR3 length: 18 residues. The V and J ends lost 0 bases and 2 bases, in that order; junction bases with no gene match: 11. Per sample, the assay covered 80,000 to 100,000 TCR templates. Measured with immunoSEQ multiplex PCR; TCRdb has only the in-frame clones, and not every one. The sample has approximately 110,000 clones; 90% to 95% are singletons. This clonotype originated in a human donor in good health. V and J are TRBV18 and TRBJ2-7, with 9 positions matching TRBD2. The specimen was Tregs sorted from blood. CDR3 in amino acids: CASSPPPRASGAAYEQYF. The CDR3 coding sequence is TGTGCCAGCTCACCACCCCCCCGGGCTAGCGGGGCTGCCTACGAGCAGTACTTC.